This T cell receptor (beta chain) comes out of a study of PD-L1 blockade in urothelial cancer. As for the study in general: Male sex and bladder-origin urothelial cancer characterized about 85% of the 29 patients. Blood was analyzed 3 weeks (second dose) and 6 weeks after treatment start. Blood yielded a median of 141,255 T cells per sample.

Assay used: immunoSEQ multiplex PCR; TCRdb lists only in-frame clones, some missing. The data show some 31,000 clones, 75% to 85% seen once. The time point denotes: peripheral blood 6 weeks after treatment start. This sample comprised PBMCs, obtained around atezolizumab (anti-PD-L1) treatment. This sequence was found in a man in his 70s with urothelial cancer.

The CDR3 sequence: CASSLRGTGHLSYEQYF. Written as DNA, the CDR3 is TGTGCCAGCAGCTTAAGGGGGACAGGTCACCTGTCCTACGAGCAGTACTTC. V and J are TRBV11-2 and TRBJ2-7; 8 positions match TRBD1. Germline V gene sequence: CDR1 SGHAT, CDR2 FQNNGV. Trimming took 2 bases from V and 1 from J; bases not matched to a gene: 10. The CDR3 length is 17 residues.